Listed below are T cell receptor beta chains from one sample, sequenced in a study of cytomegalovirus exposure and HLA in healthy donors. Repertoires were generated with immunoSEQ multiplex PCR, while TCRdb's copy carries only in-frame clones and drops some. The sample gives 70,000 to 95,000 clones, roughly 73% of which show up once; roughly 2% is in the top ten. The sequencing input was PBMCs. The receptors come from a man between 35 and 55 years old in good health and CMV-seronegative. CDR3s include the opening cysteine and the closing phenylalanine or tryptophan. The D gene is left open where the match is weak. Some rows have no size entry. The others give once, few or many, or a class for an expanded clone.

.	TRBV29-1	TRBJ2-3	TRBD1	TGCAGCGTTGATGCACTCGACAGGGCGGCAGATACGCAGTATTTT	CSVDALDRAADTQYF
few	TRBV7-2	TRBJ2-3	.	TGTGCCAGCAGCCATAAAGCGGGAGATACGCAGTATTTT	CASSHKAGDTQYF
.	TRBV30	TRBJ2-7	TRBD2	TGTGCCTGGGCTCTGCGGGGGTCCTACGAGCAGTACTTC	CAWALRGSYEQYF
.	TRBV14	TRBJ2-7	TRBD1	TGTGCCAGCGGCCAGGGACAGGGGGGCGGCTACGAGCAGTACTTC	CASGQGQGGGYEQYF
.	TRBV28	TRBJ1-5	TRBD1	TGTGCCAGCAGTCACGGACAGGGGTCGGACGAATATCAGCCCCAGCATTTT	CASSHGQGSDEYQPQHF
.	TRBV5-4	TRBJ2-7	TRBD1	TGTGCCAGCAGCTCGCGGACAGGATCCTACGAGCAGTACTTC	CASSSRTGSYEQYF
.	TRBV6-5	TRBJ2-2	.	TGTGCCAGCAGTTACTCGACTGGCACCGGGGAGCTGTTTTTT	CASSYSTGTGELFF
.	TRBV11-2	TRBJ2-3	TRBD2	TGTGCCAGCGGTTGGGTAGTAGCGGGGGTGGCAGATACGCAGTATTTT	CASGWVVAGVADTQYF
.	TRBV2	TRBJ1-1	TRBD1	TGTGCCAGCGGGGGACAGGGCCTGAACACTGAAGCTTTCTTT	CASGGQGLNTEAFF
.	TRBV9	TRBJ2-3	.	TGTGCCAGCAGCGAAGACGGGTTTGGTCCAGATACGCAGTATTTT	CASSEDGFGPDTQYF
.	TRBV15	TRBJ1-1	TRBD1	TGTGCCACCAGCACCGAACAGGGGCAGAACACTGAAGCTTTCTTT	CATSTEQGQNTEAFF
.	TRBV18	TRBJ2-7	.	TGTGCCAGCTCACACCGGGACTCCCCCTACGAGCAGTACTTC	CASSHRDSPYEQYF
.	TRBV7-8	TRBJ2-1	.	TGTGCCAGCAGCCCGGTCTTTAGCAATGAGCAGTTCTTC	CASSPVFSNEQFF
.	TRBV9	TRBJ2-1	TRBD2	TGTGCCAGCAGCGTAGGGAGCGGGAGAACCGACAATGAGCAGTTCTTC	CASSVGSGRTDNEQFF
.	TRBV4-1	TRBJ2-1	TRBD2	TGCGCCAGCAGCCACCCTCTGGGGCGGGAGGAGCAGTTCTTC	CASSHPLGREEQFF
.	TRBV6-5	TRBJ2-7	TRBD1	TGTGCCAGCAGGACAATTAGACAGGGGACCTACGAGCAGTACTTC	CASRTIRQGTYEQYF
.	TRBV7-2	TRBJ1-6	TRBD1	TGTGCCAGCAGCACAGAGGGGGCGCGTTATTCACCCCTCCACTTT	CASSTEGARYSPLHF
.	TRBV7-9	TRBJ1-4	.	TGTTCCAGCAGCTTAGCGCTGACAAGGATTCAGGAAAAACTGTTTTTT	CSSSLALTRIQEKLFF
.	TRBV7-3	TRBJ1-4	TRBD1	TGTGCCGGACAGGGGGAAACCACGGACGGACTGTTTTTT	CAGQGETTDGLFF
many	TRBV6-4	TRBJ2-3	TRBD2	TGTGCCAGCAGTGACACTAGCGGGGGCACAGATACGCAGTATTTT	CASSDTSGGTDTQYF
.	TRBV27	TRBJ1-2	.	TGTGCCAGCAGTTCAACCGGGACACTCAACTATGGCTACACCTTC	CASSSTGTLNYGYTF
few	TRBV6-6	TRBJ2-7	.	TGTGCCAGCAGTCCTCTATACGAGCAGTACTTC	CASSPLYEQYF
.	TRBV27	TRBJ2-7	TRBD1	TGTGCCAGCAGTTTGGGACAGGGAGCCTACGAGCAGTACTTC	CASSLGQGAYEQYF
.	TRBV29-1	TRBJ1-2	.	TGCAGCGACGGTCCGATCAACTATGGCTACACCTTC	CSDGPINYGYTF
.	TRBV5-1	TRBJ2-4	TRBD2	TGCGCCAGCAGCTTGAGCGGGGCCGCCAAAAACATTCAGTACTTC	CASSLSGAAKNIQYF
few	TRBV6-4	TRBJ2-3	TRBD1	TGTGCCACGTCCCGGGACAGGGGGACAGATACGCAGTATTTT	CATSRDRGTDTQYF
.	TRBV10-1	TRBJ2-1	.	TGCGCCAGCAGAGCGGGACATCGCTCCTACAATGAGCAGTTCTTC	CASRAGHRSYNEQFF
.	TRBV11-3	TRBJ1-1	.	TGTGCCAGCCGCAAATCACAGGGGAACACTGAAGCTTTCTTT	CASRKSQGNTEAFF
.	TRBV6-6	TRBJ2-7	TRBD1	TGTGCCAGCACGGTACAGGGGGGATACGAGCAGTACTTC	CASTVQGGYEQYF
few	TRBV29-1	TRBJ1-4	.	TGCAGCGTTGAAATGTCCTCGGATGAAAAACTGTTTTTT	CSVEMSSDEKLFF
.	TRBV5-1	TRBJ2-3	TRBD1	TGCGCCAGCAGCCCGGGACAGGGGGCGCCGGATACGCAGTATTTT	CASSPGQGAPDTQYF
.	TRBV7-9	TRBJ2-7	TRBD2	TGTGCCAGCAGCAAACTAGCGGGAGGGCCGTACGAGCAGTACTTC	CASSKLAGGPYEQYF
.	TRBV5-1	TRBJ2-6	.	TGCGCCAGCAGCTTGGTTAGCCCTGGGGCCAACGTCCTGACTTTC	CASSLVSPGANVLTF
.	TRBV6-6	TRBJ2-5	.	TGTGCCAGCAGTAAACGGACTGAGGGGGACGAGACCCAGTACTTC	CASSKRTEGDETQYF
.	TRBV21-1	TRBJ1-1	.	TGTGCCAGCAGCACAGGGATCGGTGGGAACACTGAAGCTTTCTTT	CASSTGIGGNTEAFF
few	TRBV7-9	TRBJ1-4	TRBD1	TGTGCCAGCAGCGTAAACCGGGACAGGGGGGGAACTAATGAAAAACTGTTTTTT	CASSVNRDRGGTNEKLFF
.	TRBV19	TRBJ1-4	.	TGTGCCAGTAGTATCCGGGACTATGAAAAACTGTTTTTT	CASSIRDYEKLFF
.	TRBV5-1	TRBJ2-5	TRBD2	TGCGCCAGCAGCTCCCGGACTAGCGGGAGGACCGGGTTGGAGACCCAGTACTTC	CASSSRTSGRTGLETQYF
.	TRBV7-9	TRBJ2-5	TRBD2	TGTGCCAGCAGCTTTTACCTAGCGGGGGAAGAGACCCAGTACTTC	CASSFYLAGEETQYF
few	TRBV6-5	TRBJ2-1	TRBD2	TGTGCCAGCAGGAAAACGACTAGCGGTAGGAATGAGCAGTTCTTC	CASRKTTSGRNEQFF
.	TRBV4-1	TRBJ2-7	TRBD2	TGCGCCAGCAGCCCCTTAGGGGCTAGCGGGGGCCTCTCCTACGAGCAGTACTTC	CASSPLGASGGLSYEQYF
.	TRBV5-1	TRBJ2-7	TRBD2	TGCGCCAGCAGCTCTGGACTAGCGGGCTACGAGCAGTACTTC	CASSSGLAGYEQYF
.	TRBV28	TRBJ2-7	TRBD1	TGTGCCACCTCAGCAGGGGGCGTCCCTCGCTACGAGCAGTACTTC	CATSAGGVPRYEQYF
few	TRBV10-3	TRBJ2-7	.	TGTGCCATCAGTGATTCTTCCTACGAGCAGTACTTC	CAISDSSYEQYF
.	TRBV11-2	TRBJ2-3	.	TGTGCCAGCAGAATCGGGACTGGCACAGATACGCAGTATTTT	CASRIGTGTDTQYF
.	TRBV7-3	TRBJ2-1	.	TGTGCCAGCAGCCCTGCATACGGACAGGAGCAGTTCTTC	CASSPAYGQEQFF
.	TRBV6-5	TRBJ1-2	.	TGTGCCAGCAGCCCAGAATCGGGGGGCTACACCTTC	CASSPESGGYTF
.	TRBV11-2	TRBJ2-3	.	TGTGCCAGCAGCTTCTTGCGGGGAGAGGATACGCAGTATTTT	CASSFLRGEDTQYF